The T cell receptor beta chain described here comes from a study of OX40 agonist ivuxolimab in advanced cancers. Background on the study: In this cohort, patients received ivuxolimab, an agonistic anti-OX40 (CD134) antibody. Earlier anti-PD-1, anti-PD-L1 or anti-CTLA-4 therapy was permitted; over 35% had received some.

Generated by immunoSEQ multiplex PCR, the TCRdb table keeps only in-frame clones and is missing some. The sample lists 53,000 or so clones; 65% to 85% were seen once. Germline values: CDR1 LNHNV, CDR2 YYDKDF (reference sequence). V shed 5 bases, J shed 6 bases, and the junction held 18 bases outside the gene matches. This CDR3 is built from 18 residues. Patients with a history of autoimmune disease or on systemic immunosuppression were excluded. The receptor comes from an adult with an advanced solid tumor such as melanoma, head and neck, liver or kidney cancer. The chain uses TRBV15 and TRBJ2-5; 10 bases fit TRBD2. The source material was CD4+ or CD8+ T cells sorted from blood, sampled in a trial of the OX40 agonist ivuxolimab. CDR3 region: CATSPRGGAGTSVKTQYF. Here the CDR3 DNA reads TGTGCCACCAGCCCCCGTGGTGGGGCCGGGACTAGCGTTAAGACCCAGTACTTC. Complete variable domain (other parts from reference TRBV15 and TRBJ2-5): DAMVIQNPRYQVTQFGKPVTLSCSQTLNHNVMYWYQQKSSQAPKLLFHYYDKDFNNEADTPDNFQSRRPNTSFCFLDIRSPGLGDTAMYLCATSPRGGAGTSVKTQYFGPGTRLLVL.